The TCR beta chain described here comes from a study of T cell repertoires in cytomegalovirus infection. On the study more broadly: An indication of both CMV infection and matching HLA type came from public TCR beta signatures.

The germline gives CDR1 MGHDK, CDR2 SYGVNS. Trimming took 3 bases from V and 6 from J, leaving 21 bases between them. CDR3 length equals 17 residues. Worth noting for this clonotype: Its antigen is unknown.

MiXCR, applied by TCRdb to the reads, yields one record per CDR3 protein. This table has some 280,000 distinct CDR3 sequences, around 15% appearing once. Findings of the study overall: CMV-specific HLA-C-restricted TCR beta clonotypes dominated the ex vivo response. Of the TCR beta families, the public ones yielded a cumulative frequency that identified carriers of CMV plus the relevant HLA.

The rearrangement uses TRBV25-1 and TRBJ2-1, with unresolved D. Sequenced input: PBMCs. This receptor was taken from a human donor in good health (CMV status not recorded). Some clones in this sample may be carry-over from other donors' samples. The CDR3 spells CASSDLPTGPPPNEQFF. CDR3 sequence (DNA): TGTGCCAGCAGTGACTTACCAACCGGGCCTCCGCCCAATGAGCAGTTCTTC.